This TCR beta chain was obtained from a study of shared clonotypes between healthy human individuals. Notes on the study in general: In general, naive subsets displayed greater estimated richness than memory subsets did.

Of note for this clone: The antigen is undetermined.

Researchers divided each subset's genomic DNA evenly across several immunoSEQ plates. TCRdb's table, derived via immunoSEQ multiplex PCR, lists solely in-frame clones and lacks some. The sample lists about 110,000 clones, over 65% seen once, with approximately 23% in the top ten. Healthy HIV-negative adults with no recent acute infections or vaccinations were recruited as donors. This CDR3 spans 15 amino acids. Trimming stripped 1 base from V and 0 bases from J, with 9 bases between. Germline CDR1 SGHAT, CDR2 FQNNGV. The sample comprised memory CD8+ T cells sorted from blood. Stated subset: CD45RO+ cells pooled with CCR7-negative TemRA cells. The receptor was derived from a woman in her twenties or thirties in good health. This sequence joins TRBV11-2 and TRBJ1-1; D remains unclear. This chain's CDR3 is CASSLGVVLNTEAFF. DNA of the CDR3: TGTGCCAGCAGCTTAGGGGTCGTCCTGAACACTGAAGCTTTCTTT.